The 10 T cell receptor beta chains below come from one sample, sequenced in a study of blood T cell repertoires in COVID-19. Clones were read by immunoSEQ multiplex PCR, and TCRdb kept only the in-frame ones, dropping some. The sample consists of 95,000 to 100,000 clones, around 94% of them appearing once. Sequenced input: peripheral blood. The origin of the receptors is a middle-aged man with active COVID-19.

The chain joins TRBV24-1 to TRBJ2-2; TRBD1 might be the D (7 bases). V was cut by 3 bases and J by 6 bases, with 16 bases left in between. CDR1 and CDR2 from the germline V gene are KGHDR and SFDVKD. CDR3 length: 16 amino acids. The CDR3 DNA is TGTGCCACCAGTGATACCCGACAGGGACTGGCCGGGGAGCTGTTTTTT. Translation: CATSDTRQGLAGELFF.

The rearrangement links TRBV2 to TRBJ2-2; TRBD1 matches 7 bases. Germline V gene data show CDR1 as SNHLY and CDR2 as FYNNEI. This CDR3 comprises 16 residues. Trimming cost V 5 bases and J 2 bases; bases outside gene matches: 8. CDR3 coding DNA: TGTGCCAGCAGTCTTACCGGGACAGAAAACACCGGGGAGCTGTTTTTT. As protein: CASSLTGTENTGELFF.

CDR3 sequence: CASSGQGAGETQYF. In DNA, the CDR3 is TGTGCCAGCAGTGGACAGGGGGCGGGGGAGACCCAGTACTTC. The chain recombines TRBV2 with TRBJ2-5; TRBD1 matches at 10 bases. Germline lookup yields CDR1 SNHLY and CDR2 FYNNEI. The CDR3 runs to 14 residues. V gave up 4 bases and J gave up 5 bases; unmatched junction bases: 4.

The genes are TRBV5-6 and TRBJ2-7; the D is unclear. The CDR3 contains 13 residues. The germline CDR1 and CDR2 sequences are SGHDT and YYEEEE. Trimming shortened V by 5 bases and J by 1 base, and 10 bases separated the two germline ends. The chain's CDR3 is CASSLRESYEQYF. CDR3 nucleotide sequence: TGTGCCAGCAGTCTACGTGAGTCCTACGAGCAGTACTTC.

The chain employs TRBV7-3 and TRBJ2-1; tentative D call: TRBD2 (6 bases). The CDR3 is 12 residues long. Deletions cut 3 bases from V and 7 bases from J, with 7 bases between. Germline lookup yields CDR1 SGHTA and CDR2 FQGTGA. CDR3 amino acids: CASSLGTNEQFF. In DNA form, the CDR3 reads TGTGCCAGCAGCTTGGGGACTAATGAGCAGTTCTTC.

The chain joins TRBV11-3 to TRBJ2-2, with 9 bases that match TRBD1. The CDR3 spans 15 residues. CDR1 is SGHNT, CDR2 YENEEA, per germline. V shed 7 bases, J shed 1 base, and the junction held 4 bases outside the gene matches. The DNA of the CDR3 is TGTGCCAGCACTTGGGGACAGGGGAACACCGGGGAGCTGTTTTTT. Translating gives CASTWGQGNTGELFF.

The chain is built from TRBV19 and TRBJ2-2, with D uncertain. Trimming took off 6 bases at V and 6 bases at J, with 23 bases between the two ends. The germline V gene has CDR1 LNHDA and CDR2 SQIVND (reference sequence). CDR3 length: 17 amino acids. Here the CDR3 reads CASSFNLGVSRAGELFF. CDR3 DNA: TGTGCCAGTAGCTTCAACTTAGGAGTCAGTCGGGCCGGGGAGCTGTTTTTT.

This rearrangement joins TRBV19 to TRBJ2-3; 8 positions agree with TRBD2. J was trimmed by 2 bases and V by 4 bases; bases with no gene match: 5. In germline, CDR1 is LNHDA, CDR2 SQIVND (reference sequence). The CDR3 length is 15 residues. The CDR3 is CASSNGGGNTDTQYF. Written as DNA, the CDR3 is TGTGCCAGTAGTAATGGCGGGGGGAACACAGATACGCAGTATTTT. The full variable domain, with the rest looked up from reference TRBV19 and TRBJ2-3, is DGGITQSPKYLFRKEGQNVTLSCEQNLNHDAMYWYRQDPGQGLRLIYYSQIVNDFQKGDIAEGYSVSREKKESFPLTVTSAQKNPTAFYLCASSNGGGNTDTQYFGPGTRLTVL.

This rearrangement joins TRBV19 to TRBJ2-1, with TRBD2 matching over 12 bases. Trimming removed 4 bases from V and 2 bases from J; junction bases left unmatched: 3. The CDR3 is 16 residues long. The germline V gene has CDR1 LNHDA and CDR2 SQIVND (reference sequence). The CDR3 nucleotides are TGTGCCAGTAGTACGACTAGCGGGAGAACCTACAATGAGCAGTTCTTC. Amino acid sequence: CASSTTSGRTYNEQFF.

This chain links TRBV9 with TRBJ1-3; D ambiguous. V lost 0 bases to trimming and J lost 3 bases, with 10 bases between them. This CDR3 has 15 amino acids. Germline-derived CDR1 and CDR2 are SGDLS and YYNGEE. The chain's CDR3 is CASSVVGGGGNTIYF. CDR3 coding DNA: TGTGCCAGCAGCGTAGTCGGTGGAGGTGGAAACACCATATATTTT. The full variable domain, in which reference TRBV9 and TRBJ1-3 provide the parts outside the CDR3, is DSGVTQTPKHLITATGQRVTLRCSPRSGDLSVYWYQQSLDQGLQFLIQYYNGEERAKGNILERFSAQQFPDLHSELNLSSLELGDSALYFCASSVVGGGGNTIYFGEGSWLTVV.